Described below is a single T cell receptor beta chain sequence and its context. Profiled with immunoSEQ multiplex PCR; TCRdb holds only in-frame clones, not every one. The data show about 81,000 clones, with approximately 96% seen just once and around 0.18% held by the top ten. The CDR3 is 17 amino acids. CDR1 is SGHVS, CDR2 FQNEAQ, per germline. The ends lost 5 bases at V and 3 bases at J; junction bases unmatched: 14. These data belong to a study of technical replicates of blood from a few donors. The clonotype originates from a human donor in good health. The chain has TRBV7-8 and TRBJ2-7, with 9 bases aligning to TRBD1. The sequenced material came from T cells isolated from PBMCs. CDR3 residues: CASSPRWPGQGDYEQYF. The CDR3 DNA reads as TGTGCCAGCAGCCCCAGGTGGCCGGGACAGGGAGACTACGAGCAGTACTTC.